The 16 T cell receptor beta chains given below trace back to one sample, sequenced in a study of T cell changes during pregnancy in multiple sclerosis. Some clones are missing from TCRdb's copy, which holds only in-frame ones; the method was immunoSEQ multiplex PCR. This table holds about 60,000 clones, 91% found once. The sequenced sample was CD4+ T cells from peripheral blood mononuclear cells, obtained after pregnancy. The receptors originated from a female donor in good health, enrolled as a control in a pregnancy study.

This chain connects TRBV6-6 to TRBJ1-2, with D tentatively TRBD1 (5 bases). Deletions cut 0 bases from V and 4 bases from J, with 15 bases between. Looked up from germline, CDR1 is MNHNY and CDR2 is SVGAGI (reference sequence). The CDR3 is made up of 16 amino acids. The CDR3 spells CASSYSRGSGSYGYTF. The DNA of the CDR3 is TGTGCCAGCAGTTACTCGAGGGGTAGCGGTAGCTATGGCTACACCTTC.

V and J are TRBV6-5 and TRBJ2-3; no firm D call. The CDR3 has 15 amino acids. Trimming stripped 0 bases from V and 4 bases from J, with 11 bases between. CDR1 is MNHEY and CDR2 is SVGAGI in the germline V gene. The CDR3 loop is CASSYSYGQADTQYF. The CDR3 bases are TGTGCCAGCAGTTACTCATATGGCCAGGCAGATACGCAGTATTTT.

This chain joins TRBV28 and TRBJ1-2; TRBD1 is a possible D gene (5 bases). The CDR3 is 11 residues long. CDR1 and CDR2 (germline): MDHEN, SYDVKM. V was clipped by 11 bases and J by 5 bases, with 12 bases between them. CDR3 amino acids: CAVDRSYGYTF. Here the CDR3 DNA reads TGTGCCGTAGACAGATCGTATGGCTACACCTTC.

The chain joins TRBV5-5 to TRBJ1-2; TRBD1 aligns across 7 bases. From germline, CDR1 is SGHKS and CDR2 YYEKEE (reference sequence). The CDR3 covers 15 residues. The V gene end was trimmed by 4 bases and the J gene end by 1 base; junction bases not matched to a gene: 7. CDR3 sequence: CASSQGTALNYGYTF. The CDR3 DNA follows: TGTGCCAGCAGCCAAGGGACAGCCCTTAACTATGGCTACACCTTC.

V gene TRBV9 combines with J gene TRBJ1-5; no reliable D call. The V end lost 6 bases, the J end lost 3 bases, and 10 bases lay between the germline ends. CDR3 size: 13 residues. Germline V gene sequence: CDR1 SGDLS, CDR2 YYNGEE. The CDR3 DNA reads TGTGCCAGCATCGGGGAAGACAATCAGCCCCAGCATTTT. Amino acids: CASIGEDNQPQHF.

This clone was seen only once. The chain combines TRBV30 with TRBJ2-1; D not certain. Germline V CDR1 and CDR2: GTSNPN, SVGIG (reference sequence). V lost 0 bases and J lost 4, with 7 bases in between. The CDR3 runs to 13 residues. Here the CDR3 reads CAWSVLLYNEQFF. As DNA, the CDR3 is TGTGCCTGGAGTGTACTTTTGTACAATGAGCAGTTCTTC.

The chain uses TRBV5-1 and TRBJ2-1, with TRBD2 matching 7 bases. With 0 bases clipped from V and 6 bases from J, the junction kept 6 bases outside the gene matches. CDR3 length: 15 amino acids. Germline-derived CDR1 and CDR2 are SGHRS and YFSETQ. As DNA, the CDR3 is TGCGCCAGCAGCTTGGGGGTCACGGGGGGCAATGAGCAGTTCTTC. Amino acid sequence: CASSLGVTGGNEQFF.

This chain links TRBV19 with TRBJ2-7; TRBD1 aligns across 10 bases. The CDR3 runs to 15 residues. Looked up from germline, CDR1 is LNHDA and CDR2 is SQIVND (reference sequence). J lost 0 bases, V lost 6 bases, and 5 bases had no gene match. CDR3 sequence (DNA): TGTGCCAGTAGCCGGGACAGGGGTGACTCCTACGAGCAGTACTTC. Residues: CASSRDRGDSYEQYF. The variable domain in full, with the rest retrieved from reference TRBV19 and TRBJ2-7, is DGGITQSPKYLFRKEGQNVTLSCEQNLNHDAMYWYRQDPGQGLRLIYYSQIVNDFQKGDIAEGYSVSREKKESFPLTVTSAQKNPTAFYLCASSRDRGDSYEQYFGPGTRLTVT.

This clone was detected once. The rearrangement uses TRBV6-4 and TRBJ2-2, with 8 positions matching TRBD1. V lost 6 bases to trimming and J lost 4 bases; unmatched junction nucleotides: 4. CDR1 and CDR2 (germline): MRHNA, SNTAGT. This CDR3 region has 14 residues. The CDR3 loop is CASSEQGATGELFF. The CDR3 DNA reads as TGTGCCAGCAGCGAGCAGGGGGCCACCGGGGAGCTGTTTTTT.

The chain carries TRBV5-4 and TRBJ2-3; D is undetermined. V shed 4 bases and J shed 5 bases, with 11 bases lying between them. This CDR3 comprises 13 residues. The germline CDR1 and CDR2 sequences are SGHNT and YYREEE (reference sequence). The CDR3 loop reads CASSLELRDTQYF. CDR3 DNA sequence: TGTGCCAGCAGCCTAGAGTTGAGAGATACGCAGTATTTT.

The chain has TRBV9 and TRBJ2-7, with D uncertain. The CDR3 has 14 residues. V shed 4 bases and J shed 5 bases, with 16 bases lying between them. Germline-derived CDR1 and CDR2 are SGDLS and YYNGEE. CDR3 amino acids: CASSPRFESNEQYF. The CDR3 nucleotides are TGTGCCAGCAGCCCCCGGTTTGAGAGTAACGAGCAGTACTTC.

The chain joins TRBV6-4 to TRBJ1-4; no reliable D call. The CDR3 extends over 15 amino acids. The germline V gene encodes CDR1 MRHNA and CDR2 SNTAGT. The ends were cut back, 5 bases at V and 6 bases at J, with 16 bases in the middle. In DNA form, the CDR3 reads TGTGCCAGCAGTTATAACGGAGGGCCTGATGAAAAACTGTTTTTT. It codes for CASSYNGGPDEKLFF.

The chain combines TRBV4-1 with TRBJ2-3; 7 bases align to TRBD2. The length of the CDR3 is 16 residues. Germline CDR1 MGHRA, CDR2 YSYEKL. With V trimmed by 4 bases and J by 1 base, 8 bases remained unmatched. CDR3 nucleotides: TGCGCCAGCAGCCTGATGGGCGGGGGTGGCACAGATACGCAGTATTTT. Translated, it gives CASSLMGGGGTDTQYF.

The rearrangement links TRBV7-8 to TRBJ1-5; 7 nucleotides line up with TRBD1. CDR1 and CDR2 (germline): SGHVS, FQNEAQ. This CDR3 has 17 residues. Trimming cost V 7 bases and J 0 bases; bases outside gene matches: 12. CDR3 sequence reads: CASTLNTGAYSNQPQHF. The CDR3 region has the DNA TGTGCCAGCACGTTGAACACAGGGGCGTATAGCAATCAGCCCCAGCATTTT.

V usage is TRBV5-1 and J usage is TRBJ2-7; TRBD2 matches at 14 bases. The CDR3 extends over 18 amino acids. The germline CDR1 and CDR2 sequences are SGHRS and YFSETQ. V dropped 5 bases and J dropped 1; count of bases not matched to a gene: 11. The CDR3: CASSSGLAGETLSYEQYF. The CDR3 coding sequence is TGCGCCAGCAGTTCGGGACTAGCGGGGGAAACTCTTTCCTACGAGCAGTACTTC.

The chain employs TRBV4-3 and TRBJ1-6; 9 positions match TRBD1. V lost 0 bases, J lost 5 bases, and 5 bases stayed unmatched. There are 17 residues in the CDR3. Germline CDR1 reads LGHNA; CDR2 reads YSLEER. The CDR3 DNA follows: TGCGCCAGCAGCCAAGATACCGGGACAGGGAATAATTCACCCCTCCACTTT. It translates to CASSQDTGTGNNSPLHF.